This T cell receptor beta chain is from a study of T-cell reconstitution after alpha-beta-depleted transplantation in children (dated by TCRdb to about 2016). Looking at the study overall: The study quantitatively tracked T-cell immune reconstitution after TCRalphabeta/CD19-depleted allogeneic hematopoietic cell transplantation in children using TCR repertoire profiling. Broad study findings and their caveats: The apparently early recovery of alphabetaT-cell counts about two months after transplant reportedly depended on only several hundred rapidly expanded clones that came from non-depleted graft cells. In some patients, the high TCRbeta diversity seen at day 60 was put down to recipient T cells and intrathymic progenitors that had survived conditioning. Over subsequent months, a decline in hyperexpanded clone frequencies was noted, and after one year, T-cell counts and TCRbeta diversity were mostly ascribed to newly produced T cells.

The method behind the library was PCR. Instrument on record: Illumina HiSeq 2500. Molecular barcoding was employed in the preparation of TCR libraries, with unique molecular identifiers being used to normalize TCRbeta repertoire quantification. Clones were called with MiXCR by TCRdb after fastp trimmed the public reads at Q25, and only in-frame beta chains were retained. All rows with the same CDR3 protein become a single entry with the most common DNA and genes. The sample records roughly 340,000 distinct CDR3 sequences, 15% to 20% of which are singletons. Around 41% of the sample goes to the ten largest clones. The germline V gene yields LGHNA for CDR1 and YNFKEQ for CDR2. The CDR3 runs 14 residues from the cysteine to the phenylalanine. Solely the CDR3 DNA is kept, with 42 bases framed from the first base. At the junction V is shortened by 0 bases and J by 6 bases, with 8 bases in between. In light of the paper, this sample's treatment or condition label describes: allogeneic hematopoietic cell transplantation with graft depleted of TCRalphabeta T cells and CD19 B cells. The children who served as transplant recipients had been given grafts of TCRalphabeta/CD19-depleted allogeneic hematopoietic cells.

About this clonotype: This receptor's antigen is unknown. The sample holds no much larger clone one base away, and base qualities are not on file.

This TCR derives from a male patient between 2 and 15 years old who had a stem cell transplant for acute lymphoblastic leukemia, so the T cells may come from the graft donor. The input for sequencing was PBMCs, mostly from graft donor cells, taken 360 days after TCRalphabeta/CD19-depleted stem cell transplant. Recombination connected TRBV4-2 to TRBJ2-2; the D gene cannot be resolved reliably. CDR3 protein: CASSQEDDPGELFF. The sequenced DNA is TGTGCCAGCAGCCAAGAGGACGATCCCGGGGAGCTGTTTTTT.